These 32 T cell receptor beta chains were all obtained from the same sample, sequenced in a study of cytomegalovirus exposure and HLA in healthy donors (dated by TCRdb to about 2017). The library was made by the immunoSEQ multiplex PCR assay. The multiplex PCR relied on a mix of 60 forward primers for TCR Vbeta segments and 13 reverse primers for TCR Jbeta segments. The table was pulled from immuneACCESS by TCRdb, which kept in-frame rearrangements only. Such tables lose some clones; where checked, under half of the loss comes from unresolved V genes, and the rest has no known cause. Recorded for this sample are some 130,000 clones; 70% to 80% of them occurred a single time. Approximately 2% of the sample rests with the top ten. The sequenced sample was PBMCs. These receptors originate from a man between 25 and 39 years old in good health and CMV-seronegative.

The sample holds one count of this clone. Here the CDR3 DNA reads TGTGCCAGCAGTTTACGACCACTCCGGACAGGGGATGTCTACGAGCAGTACTTC. Translation gives CASSLRPLRTGDVYEQYF. The chain recombines TRBV28 with TRBJ2-7; 9 nucleotides match TRBD1. The ends lost 2 bases at V and 3 bases at J; junction bases unmatched: 14. CDR1 MDHEN and CDR2 SYDVKM come from the germline V gene. This CDR3 is 18 amino acids long.

The chain uses TRBV29-1 and TRBJ2-3; D is ambiguous. The V gene's germline CDR1 is SQVTM and CDR2 ANQGSEA. CDR3 length: 15 residues. V lost 0 bases to trimming and J lost 0 bases, with 10 bases between them. Here the CDR3 reads CSVEDPETSTDTQYF. The CDR3 DNA follows: TGCAGCGTTGAAGACCCCGAGACTAGCACAGATACGCAGTATTTT.

The CDR3, as DNA: TGTGCCAGCAGTCTCGACAGGGACACTGAAGCTTTCTTT. This encodes CASSLDRDTEAFF. The chain employs TRBV28 and TRBJ1-1; TRBD1 matches at 7 bases. The V segment lost 5 bases and the J segment 3 bases; nucleotides outside the gene matches: 3. Per the germline V gene, CDR1 is MDHEN and CDR2 is SYDVKM. CDR3 length equals 13 residues.

The CDR3 region has the DNA TGTGCCAGCCTCCCCGAGCAGCGGTATGGCTACACCTTC. It yields the protein CASLPEQRYGYTF. The chain has TRBV28 and TRBJ1-2, with D hard to call. The CDR3 has 13 amino acids. Trimming shortened V by 8 bases and J by 5 bases, and 15 bases separated the two germline ends. The germline gives CDR1 MDHEN, CDR2 SYDVKM.

J is TRBJ2-1 and V is TRBV7-2; TRBD2 aligns across 9 bases. Germline assignment: CDR1 SGHTA and CDR2 FQGNSA. The J segment lost 4 bases and the V segment lost 0 bases, leaving 4 bases of the junction unmatched. The CDR3 totals 16 residues. The CDR3 loop reads CASSLAAGGLYNEQFF. Here the CDR3 DNA reads TGTGCCAGCAGCTTAGCAGCGGGGGGTTTATACAATGAGCAGTTCTTC.

This clone was detected a few times. The chain combines TRBV19 with TRBJ1-1; possibly TRBD1 for D (5 bases). This CDR3 has 14 amino acids. V was clipped by 5 bases and J by 1 base, with 11 bases between them. Looked up from germline, CDR1 is LNHDA and CDR2 is SQIVND (reference sequence). The CDR3 here is CASSAGRGNTEAFF. CDR3 sequence (DNA): TGTGCCAGTAGTGCAGGGAGGGGGAACACTGAAGCTTTCTTT.

The V gene is TRBV10-1, the J gene TRBJ2-3, with D maybe TRBD2 (6 bases). Germline V gives CDR1 WNHNN, CDR2 SYGVQD (reference sequence). The CDR3 is 14 residues long. V dropped 0 bases and J dropped 4 bases, with 8 bases sitting between them. CDR3 sequence (DNA): TGCGCCAGCAGTGAGTCCGGGGGTGCAGATACGCAGTATTTT. Translated: CASSESGGADTQYF.

The chain recombines TRBV7-9 with TRBJ2-5; no clear D gene. The V gene's germline CDR1 is SEHNR and CDR2 FQNEAQ (reference sequence). The CDR3 is made up of 13 amino acids. Trimming left V 3 bases short and J 2 bases short, with 7 bases between. The CDR3 is CASSLTLQETQYF. CDR3 DNA: TGTGCCAGCAGCTTGACACTGCAAGAGACCCAGTACTTC.

The CDR3 DNA reads TGTGCCAGCAGCTTATCTTCGGCCGGGAGCCTAGTCTACGAGCAGTACTTC. Translating gives CASSLSSAGSLVYEQYF. The chain joins TRBV7-9 to TRBJ2-5; possible D gene TRBD2, 6 bases. TRBJ2-7 matches the DNA end more closely, so the J call is doubtful. The CDR3 is 17 residues long. Germline CDR1 and CDR2: SEHNR and FQNEAQ (reference sequence).

As concerns this clone: Germline is not matched at one junction end, which may reflect a read error. The V and J genes are TRBV2 and TRBJ2-5, with D possibly being TRBD2 (6 bases). This CDR3 comprises 13 residues. Germline V gene data show CDR1 as SNHLY and CDR2 as FYNNEI. CDR3 coding DNA: TGTGCCAGCAGGGAAGGGACCGGGGGGACCCAGTACTTC. It encodes CASREGTGGTQYF.

The V gene is TRBV18, the J gene TRBJ1-1, with TRBD1 matching over 7 bases. Trimming at V came to 2 bases and at J to 5 bases, leaving 8 bases not matched to a gene. Germline V gene sequence: CDR1 KGHSH, CDR2 LQKENI. The CDR3 is made up of 15 amino acids. The CDR3 protein is CASSPSQGVPTEAFF. As DNA, the CDR3 is TGTGCCAGCTCACCATCGCAGGGGGTTCCTACTGAAGCTTTCTTT.

This chain's CDR3 is CASSLSGRDYEQYF. The CDR3, as DNA: TGTGCCAGCAGCCTGAGCGGGAGGGACTACGAGCAGTACTTC. The rearrangement links TRBV7-9 to TRBJ2-5; TRBD2 aligns across 10 bases. The last part of the DNA fits TRBJ2-7 better; the J call may be wrong. The CDR3 runs to 14 residues. CDR1 and CDR2 (germline): SEHNR, FQNEAQ (reference sequence).

This rearrangement joins TRBV11-1 to TRBJ2-7; possible D gene TRBD2, 5 bases. Germline V lookup: CDR1 SGHAT, CDR2 FQDESV (reference sequence). CDR3 length: 14 amino acids. Trimming pared 0 bases from V and 6 bases from J, leaving 12 bases between. The CDR3: CASSLAGLALEQYF. The CDR3 region has the DNA TGTGCCAGCAGCTTAGCAGGACTGGCCCTCGAGCAGTACTTC.

This clone was detected only once. The chain combines TRBV28 with TRBJ2-3; 7 bases fit TRBD1. Germline assignment: CDR1 MDHEN and CDR2 SYDVKM. V shed 4 bases and J 6 bases; nucleotides not matched to a gene: 7. The CDR3 extends over 14 amino acids. This CDR3 reads CASSSPGGWDTQYF. The DNA for the CDR3 is TGTGCCAGCAGTTCTCCAGGGGGTTGGGATACGCAGTATTTT.

This clone was detected a few times. The chain has TRBV28 and TRBJ2-1; TRBD2 aligns across 14 bases. This CDR3 is built from 15 residues. Unmatched junction bases numbered 7, after V lost 5 bases and J lost 10 bases. Per germline, CDR1 MDHEN and CDR2 SYDVKM. The CDR3 loop is CASSRWTSGRQEQFF. As DNA, the CDR3 is TGTGCCAGCAGTCGCTGGACTAGCGGGAGGCAAGAGCAGTTCTTC.

This chain joins TRBV7-8 and TRBJ2-2, with TRBD2 identical over 9 bases. Germline V gene lookup returns CDR1 SGHVS and CDR2 FQNEAQ. The length of the CDR3 is 15 residues. Germline trimming cut 5 bases from V and 5 bases from J; bases unmatched to any gene: 6. CDR3 in amino acids: CASSLSGRGTGELFF. CDR3 sequence (DNA): TGTGCCAGCAGCCTTAGCGGGAGAGGGACCGGGGAGCTGTTTTTT.

The rearrangement links TRBV6-1 to TRBJ2-1; the match to TRBD2 covers 7 bases. Trimming took 2 bases from V and 10 from J; bases not matched to a gene: 5. Germline-derived CDR1 and CDR2 are MNHNS and SASEGT. The CDR3 covers 13 residues. This chain's CDR3 is CASSERTSEEQFF. The CDR3 nucleotides are TGTGCCAGCAGTGAAAGGACTAGTGAGGAGCAGTTCTTC.

This clone appeared once. This rearrangement joins TRBV7-2 to TRBJ2-5, with D possibly matching TRBD1 (5 bases). The CDR3 totals 13 residues. CDR1 SGHTA and CDR2 FQGNSA come from the germline V gene. Trimming removed 5 bases from V and 0 bases from J, with 7 bases in between. The CDR3 sequence: CASSQGYQETQYF. CDR3 nucleotide sequence: TGTGCCAGCAGCCAGGGTTACCAAGAGACCCAGTACTTC.

The CDR3 DNA is TGTGCCAGCCACGCCCTAGGGATTGGGAGTCATACGCAGTATTTT. Residues: CASHALGIGSHTQYF. This rearrangement joins TRBV6-1 to TRBJ2-3; TRBD2 is a possible D gene (5 bases). The CDR3 length is 15 residues. CDR1 MNHNS and CDR2 SASEGT come from the germline V gene. V gave up 8 bases and J gave up 7 bases, with 22 bases separating them.

V and J are TRBV15 and TRBJ2-2; 11 bases fit TRBD2. The germline gives CDR1 LNHNV, CDR2 YYDKDF (reference sequence). This CDR3 spans 18 amino acids. After removal of 7 bases from V and 0 bases from J, the junction contained 10 bases not matched to a gene. CDR3 nucleotide sequence: TGTGCCACCACGGCTACCGGGACTAGCGGACCGAACACCGGGGAGCTGTTTTTT. This sequence encodes CATTATGTSGPNTGELFF.

CDR3 DNA: TGTGCCAGCAGCCTACCGGGACACCCCCAGCATTTT. Encoded protein: CASSLPGHPQHF. J is TRBJ1-5 and V is TRBV5-4; tentatively, D is TRBD1 (6 bases). Germline V gene sequence: CDR1 SGHNT, CDR2 YYREEE (reference sequence). The V and J ends lost 4 bases and 10 bases respectively, with 12 bases between them. The CDR3 totals 12 residues.

V usage is TRBV7-9 and J usage is TRBJ2-7; 7 nucleotides line up with TRBD1. Germline loops: CDR1 SEHNR, CDR2 FQNEAQ (reference sequence). The CDR3 contains 15 residues. The V segment lost 5 bases and the J segment 6 bases; nucleotides outside the gene matches: 13. The CDR3: CASSQARTGGSEQYF. Written as DNA, the CDR3 is TGTGCCAGCAGCCAAGCACGGACAGGTGGGAGCGAGCAGTACTTC.

V gene TRBV5-1 combines with J gene TRBJ2-1; 7 nucleotides line up with TRBD1. The CDR3 contains 15 residues. The J segment lost 6 bases and the V segment lost 4 bases, leaving 10 bases of the junction unmatched. The germline V gene has CDR1 SGHRS and CDR2 YFSETQ. In nucleotides, the CDR3 is TGCGCCAGCAGCCCCAGACAGGGTCCGGTCAATGAGCAGTTCTTC. Translation: CASSPRQGPVNEQFF.

The chain links TRBV6-6 to TRBJ1-5; D is unresolved. The length of the CDR3 is 12 residues. V lost 7 bases, J lost 3 bases, and 7 bases lay in between. CDR1 is MNHNY and CDR2 is SVGAGI in the germline V gene (reference sequence). Here the CDR3 reads CASNQVNQPQHF. CDR3 sequence (DNA): TGTGCCAGCAATCAGGTCAATCAGCCCCAGCATTTT.

The V and J genes are TRBV7-9 and TRBJ1-4; TRBD1 matches 7 bases. The germline V gene encodes CDR1 SEHNR and CDR2 FQNEAQ (reference sequence). The CDR3 has 14 amino acids. Trimming took 5 bases from V and 8 from J; bases not matched to a gene: 8. The CDR3 sequence is CASSQGQPSEKLFF. The DNA for the CDR3 is TGTGCCAGCAGCCAGGGACAGCCTTCCGAAAAACTGTTTTTT.

This chain uses TRBV5-1 with TRBJ2-7; TRBD2 is a possible D gene (5 bases). Looked up from germline, CDR1 is SGHRS and CDR2 is YFSETQ. V gave up 5 bases and J gave up 3 bases, with 15 bases separating them. The CDR3 is 14 amino acids. The DNA of the CDR3 is TGCGCCAGCAGGCTGGGAGACTCAGGCTACGAGCAGTACTTC. Its protein is CASRLGDSGYEQYF.

The CDR3 sequence is CASSLTSGRTQETQYF. Here the CDR3 DNA reads TGCGCCAGCAGCCTCACTAGCGGGAGGACCCAAGAGACCCAGTACTTC. The chain carries TRBV4-1 and TRBJ2-5, with 12 bases that match TRBD2. Germline V gene lookup returns CDR1 MGHRA and CDR2 YSYEKL. This CDR3 contains 16 residues. The trim removed 4 bases at V and 1 base at J, leaving 4 bases unmatched.

This chain connects TRBV25-1 to TRBJ2-3; 11 bases agree with TRBD2. The V gene end was trimmed by 5 bases and the J gene end by 3 bases; junction bases not matched to a gene: 7. The V gene's germline CDR1 is MGHDK and CDR2 SYGVNS. The length of the CDR3 is 16 residues. For the CDR3, the DNA is TGTGCCAGCAGTCGCTTAGCGGGAGGGCTTACAGATACGCAGTATTTT. Protein product: CASSRLAGGLTDTQYF. Variable domain in full (rest from reference TRBV25-1 and TRBJ2-3): EADIYQTPRYLVIGTGKKITLECSQTMGHDKMYWYQQDPGMELHLIHYSYGVNSTEKGDLSSESTVSRIRTEHFPLTLESARPSHTSQYLCASSRLAGGLTDTQYFGPGTRLTVL.

The V call is TRBV30, the J call TRBJ1-2, with unresolved D. V lost 1 base and J 9 bases, leaving 9 bases between the germline ends. The CDR3 is 11 amino acids. Germline V gene sequence: CDR1 GTSNPN, CDR2 SVGIG (reference sequence). The CDR3 sequence is CAWSGGRSYTF. Written as DNA, the CDR3 is TGTGCCTGGAGTGGAGGGCGAAGCTACACCTTC.

The chain is built from TRBV5-4 and TRBJ2-2, with 12 bases identical to TRBD2. The CDR3 length is 15 residues. V lost 4 bases and J lost 8; bases outside the gene matches: 6. Germline V gene sequence: CDR1 SGHNT, CDR2 YYREEE (reference sequence). The CDR3 DNA is TGTGCCAGCAGCCCGACTAGCGGGAGTGCGGGGGAGCTGTTTTTT. Translation gives CASSPTSGSAGELFF.

V and J are TRBV28 and TRBJ2-5; 9 bases agree with TRBD1. The DNA end is a closer match to TRBJ2-7, so the J assignment may be wrong. This CDR3 contains 13 residues. Per germline, CDR1 MDHEN and CDR2 SYDVKM. As DNA, the CDR3 is TGTGCCAGCGGGGGGACAGGGTCTCTCGAGCAGTACTTC. Residues: CASGGTGSLEQYF.

There are a few counts of this clone. V is TRBV5-1 and J is TRBJ2-7, with 11 bases identical to TRBD2. After removal of 0 bases from V and 6 bases from J, the junction contained 5 bases not matched to a gene. Germline V CDR1 and CDR2: SGHRS, YFSETQ. The CDR3 spans 15 residues. The chain's CDR3 is CASSLDIAGGLEQYF. The CDR3 DNA sequence: TGCGCCAGCAGCTTGGATATAGCGGGAGGGCTCGAGCAGTACTTC.